This entry is about one T cell receptor beta chain. As yet, its antigen is unknown. These data are taken from a study of OX40 agonist ivuxolimab in advanced cancers. Overall study context: In this cohort, patients received ivuxolimab, an agonistic anti-OX40 (CD134) antibody. Six ivuxolimab dose levels, 0.01 to 10 mg/kg, were given intravenously every 2 weeks.

Clones were read by immunoSEQ multiplex PCR, and TCRdb kept only the in-frame ones, dropping some. This table has about 110,000 clones, 91% appearing once. General observations from the study: Specificity for antigen went undetermined in the expanded peripheral T cells.

CDR1 is SQVTM, CDR2 ANQGSEA, per germline. Trimming pared 7 bases from V and 2 bases from J, leaving 13 bases between. There are 13 residues in the CDR3. The rearrangement joins TRBV29-1 to TRBJ2-3; D possibly corresponds to TRBD2 (5 bases). The sample in question was CD4+ or CD8+ T cells sorted from blood, obtained in a trial of the OX40 agonist ivuxolimab. The TCR was taken from an adult with an advanced solid tumor such as melanoma, head and neck, liver or kidney cancer. The DNA of the CDR3 is TGCAGCGCCCTCACGGGGAACACAGATACGCAGTATTTT. Translated: CSALTGNTDTQYF.